A single sample is the source of the 20 T cell receptor beta chains below, sequenced in a study of regulatory T cells in long-lasting Graves disease. Through Arm-PCR of CDR3 regions and iRepertoire HTBI primers, TCR beta libraries were built. TCRdb recomputed calls from the multiplex PCR reads with MiXCR, one row per CDR3 protein. There are fewer than 500,000 distinct CDR3 sequences in the sample; around 15% occur only once, and 12% lies in the top ten. Noted time point: newly diagnosed GD, antithyroid drugs for less than 3 months. PBMC RNA was the source of the TCR library. This sample was shared with a second study, whose subject was T cells in Graves' hyperthyroidism and ophthalmopathy.

Source: peripheral blood mononuclear cells (PBMCs), taken at new diagnosis, from a patient treated with antithyroid drugs. These receptors all stem from a man aged 35-49 years with Graves disease.

The chain carries TRBV20-1 and TRBJ1-4, with TRBD1 matching 7 bases. The CDR3 runs 15 residues. Germline loops: CDR1 DFQATT, CDR2 SNEGSKA (reference sequence). Trimming cost V 0 bases and J 5 bases; bases outside gene matches: 6. The CDR3 here is CSAREAGTVNEKLFF. CDR3 coding DNA: TGCAGTGCTAGAGAGGCCGGGACAGTAAATGAAAAACTGTTTTTT.

The rearrangement joins TRBV7-8 to TRBJ2-3; D is possibly TRBD2 (5 bases). The CDR3 runs to 14 residues. Germline CDR1 SGHVS, CDR2 FQNEAQ. The ends were cut back, 4 bases at V and 3 bases at J, with 11 bases in the middle. The chain's CDR3 is CASSYQTGTDTQYF. The CDR3 DNA reads as TGTGCCAGCAGCTATCAAACGGGGACAGATACGCAGTATTTT.

In its sample, this clonotype was seen many times. This rearrangement joins TRBV7-9 to TRBJ2-7, with 11 bases lining up with TRBD2. CDR3 length: 15 residues. The V segment lost 4 bases and the J segment 1 base; nucleotides outside the gene matches: 3. Germline CDR1 reads SEHNR; CDR2 reads FQNEAQ (reference sequence). CDR3 region: CASSSTSGSSYEQYF. Written as DNA, the CDR3 is TGTGCCAGCAGCTCAACTAGCGGGAGTTCCTACGAGCAGTACTTC.

This clonotype was observed at least ten times. The J gene is TRBJ1-1, the V gene TRBV27; 7 bases map to TRBD1. Per germline, CDR1 MNHEY and CDR2 SMNVEV (reference sequence). V dropped 4 bases and J dropped 4; count of bases not matched to a gene: 6. The length of the CDR3 is 14 residues. Here the CDR3 reads CASSWARGITEAFF. The CDR3, as DNA: TGTGCCAGCAGTTGGGCCAGGGGGATCACTGAAGCTTTCTTT.

The chain is built from TRBV13 and TRBJ2-2; D call uncertain. The V and J ends lost 4 bases and 7 bases respectively, with 4 bases between them. Looked up from germline, CDR1 is PRHDT and CDR2 is FYEKMQ (reference sequence). The CDR3 consists of 11 residues. The CDR3 nucleotides read TGTGCCAGCAGCTACCACGGGGAGCTGTTTTTT. This sequence encodes CASSYHGELFF.

Only a few counts were recorded for this clonotype. The chain carries TRBV4-1 and TRBJ1-1, with no clear D. The CDR3 sequence is 14 residues long. Looked up from germline, CDR1 is MGHRA and CDR2 is YSYEKL. Trimming removed 4 bases at V and 3 bases at J, with 12 bases between. The CDR3 DNA reads TGCGCCAGCAGCCCGGGATGGACGGACACTGAAGCTTTCTTT. It codes for CASSPGWTDTEAFF.

This clonotype was observed many times. The chain combines TRBV28 with TRBJ2-4; TRBD1 agrees at 9 bases. CDR3 length: 15 residues. With V trimmed by 6 bases and J by 6 bases, 9 bases remained unmatched. The germline gives CDR1 MDHEN, CDR2 SYDVKM. CDR3: CASRKTGGVGNIQYF. CDR3 in DNA: TGTGCCAGCAGGAAAACAGGGGGCGTTGGAAACATTCAGTACTTC.

A few counts support this clonotype. Likely a read error: the CDR3 ends without its conserved phenylalanine or tryptophan. The chain joins TRBV18 to TRBJ2-3; tentative D call: TRBD2 (5 bases). V was cut by 3 bases and J by 0 bases, with 13 bases left in between. Germline lookup yields CDR1 KGHSH and CDR2 LQKENI. The CDR3 runs to 16 residues. The CDR3 sequence is CASSPVPGSSTDTQYL. The CDR3 DNA reads as TGTGCCAGCTCACCGGTTCCGGGGTCTAGCACAGATACGCAGTATCTT.

There are many counts of this clonotype. This rearrangement joins TRBV12-3 or TRBV12-4 to TRBJ2-1; TRBD1 agrees at 7 bases. The J segment lost 6 bases and the V segment lost 4 bases, leaving 6 bases of the junction unmatched. The CDR3 runs to 14 residues. The CDR3 is CASSSRQGSNEQFF. CDR3 in DNA: TGTGCCAGCAGTTCCAGACAGGGAAGCAATGAGCAGTTCTTC.

This clonotype was observed at least ten times. This sequence joins TRBV12-5 and TRBJ1-1; 9 positions agree with TRBD1. Germline V gene lookup returns CDR1 LGHNT and CDR2 FRNRAP. Trimming took 5 bases from V and 2 from J; bases not matched to a gene: 9. The CDR3 consists of 16 residues. This CDR3 reads CASGPAPGQGNTEAFF. The CDR3 DNA is TGTGCTAGTGGTCCCGCCCCGGGACAGGGCAACACTGAAGCTTTCTTT.

This clonotype was counted only a few times. The chain uses TRBV12-3 or TRBV12-4 and TRBJ2-1, with 8 bases that match TRBD1. The V and J ends lost 6 bases and 4 bases, in that order; junction bases with no gene match: 5. CDR3 length: 14 amino acids. CDR3 protein: CASSTGGTYNEQFF. CDR3 in DNA: TGTGCCAGCAGCACAGGGGGGACTTACAATGAGCAGTTCTTC.

By proportion, this clonotype is medium-sized. The chain carries TRBV20-1 and TRBJ2-7, with 10 bases matching TRBD1. J was trimmed by 0 bases and V by 2 bases; bases with no gene match: 10. There are 17 residues in the CDR3. Germline loops: CDR1 DFQATT, CDR2 SNEGSKA (reference sequence). The CDR3 loop is CSARIRDRGCSSYEQYF. The CDR3 DNA reads as TGCAGTGCTAGAATCCGGGACAGGGGCTGCAGCTCCTACGAGCAGTACTTC.

V usage is TRBV6-5 and J usage is TRBJ2-2; 7 bases line up with TRBD1. The germline V gene encodes CDR1 MNHEY and CDR2 SVGAGI. Germline trimming cut 0 bases from V and 3 bases from J; bases unmatched to any gene: 7. The CDR3 totals 17 residues. The CDR3 protein is CASSYSSVGGDTGELFF. The CDR3 nucleotides are TGTGCCAGCAGTTACTCGTCGGTAGGGGGCGACACCGGGGAGCTGTTTTTT.

This clonotype turned up a few times. The chain uses TRBV9 and TRBJ2-2; D is perhaps TRBD1 (6 bases). Germline V lookup: CDR1 SGDLS, CDR2 YYNGEE. There are 15 residues in the CDR3. The V end was cut by 4 bases, the J end by 5 bases, with 15 bases between. The CDR3 sequence: CASSPQVQGTGELFF. The DNA for the CDR3 is TGTGCCAGCAGCCCACAGGTTCAGGGGACCGGGGAGCTGTTTTTT.

This clonotype was detected only a few times. This chain uses TRBV6-1 with TRBJ1-2; TRBD1 matches 7 bases. The CDR3 consists of 14 residues. J gave up 7 bases and V 7 bases, and 12 bases lay outside the gene matches. Germline CDR1 MNHNS, CDR2 SASEGT. CDR3 amino acids: CASTPRVGGSGYTF. The CDR3 DNA follows: TGTGCCAGCACCCCAAGGGTAGGGGGCTCTGGCTACACCTTC.

This clonotype was recorded at least ten times. This chain links TRBV30 with TRBJ2-6, with 11 positions matching TRBD2. The CDR3 extends over 17 amino acids. CDR1 is GTSNPN, CDR2 SVGIG, per germline (reference sequence). V gave up 1 base and J gave up 1 base; unmatched junction bases: 3. The CDR3 DNA reads TGTGCCTGGAGTGATCTAGCGGGAGGATCTGGGGCCAACGTCCTGACTTTC. It translates to CAWSDLAGGSGANVLTF.

This chain uses TRBV20-1 with TRBJ2-2, with 7 bases matching TRBD1. The CDR3 is 17 amino acids. The ends lost 6 bases at V and 2 bases at J; junction bases unmatched: 15. From germline, CDR1 is DFQATT and CDR2 SNEGSKA (reference sequence). The chain's CDR3 is CSAANLWGTENTGELFF. Written as DNA, the CDR3 is TGCAGTGCGGCCAACCTTTGGGGGACAGAAAACACCGGGGAGCTGTTTTTT.

The sample holds one count of this clonotype. One end of the junction is discordant with germline, which a read error may explain. This chain links TRBV7-6 with TRBJ2-1; 11 nucleotides match TRBD2. The CDR3 runs to 14 residues. Germline V gene data show CDR1 as SGHVS and CDR2 as FNYEAQ. DNA for the CDR3: TGTGCTAGCAGCCACTTTGGGACTAGCGGAGAGCAGTTCTTC. It specifies CASSHFGTSGEQFF. Using reference TRBV7-6 and TRBJ2-1 for the parts outside the CDR3, the full variable domain is GAGVSQSPRYKVTKRGQDVALRCDPISGHVSLYWYRQALGQGPEFLTYFNYEAQQDKSGLPNDRFSAERPEGSISTLTIQRTEQRDSAMYRCASSHFGTSGEQFFGPGTRLTVL.

This clonotype appeared many times. This chain uses TRBV7-6 with TRBJ2-1; D perhaps matches TRBD2 (5 bases). CDR1 is SGHVS, CDR2 FNYEAQ, per germline. V lost 1 base, J lost 8 bases, and 18 bases lay in between. CDR3 length: 16 residues. CDR3 in DNA: TGTGCCAGCAGCTTAGTATCCTTAGATACTAGAGATGAGCAGTTCTTC. Translation gives CASSLVSLDTRDEQFF.

This clonotype has only a few counts. The chain couples TRBV7-9 to TRBJ1-4, with D tentatively TRBD1 (6 bases). V was trimmed by 2 bases and J by 8 bases, leaving 15 bases between them. Germline CDR1 is SEHNR and CDR2 is FQNEAQ (reference sequence). The CDR3 is 15 residues long. The CDR3 nucleotides are TGTGCCAGCAGCTTATTGGCAGGGGTCAACGAAAAACTGTTTTTT. Protein sequence: CASSLLAGVNEKLFF.